This T cell receptor (beta chain) is from a study of cytotoxic CD8 clonotypes in ibrutinib-treated CLL. Overall study context: Following a median approximately 12 months of treatment, with a range of 6 to 36, response samples were taken. The samples contained approximately 280,000 productive templates on average. They also contained an average of about 100,000 productive rearrangements. Study findings and constraints: Once treatment began, public clonotypes, which were uncommon, contracted or stayed stable.

Germline V gene sequence: CDR1 MNHNS, CDR2 SASEGT. V dropped 8 bases and J dropped 5 bases, with 9 bases sitting between them. This CDR3 comprises 11 residues. Libraries were prepared by immunoSEQ multiplex PCR; TCRdb keeps only in-frame clonotypes and omits some of them. The table has about 200,000 clones, roughly 79% seen once. The sample holds a few counts of this clone. As yet, its antigen is unknown. The receptor was isolated from a human donor with chronic lymphocytic leukemia. The V call is TRBV6-1, the J call TRBJ1-1, with TRBD1 as a possible D gene (6 bases). The sequencing here drew on PBMCs, taken after 12 months of ibrutinib treatment. The DNA of the CDR3 is TGTGCCAGCTGTGGACAGACTGAAGCTTTCTTT. Its translation is CASCGQTEAFF.